This passage covers 13 T cell receptor beta chains from one sample sequenced in a study of human T cells and chemical hapten exposure. Time point defined: patch test 1, 2 weeks after DPC sensitization. Treatment defined: therapeutic diphenylcyclopropenone sensitization with weekly scalp DPC. TCRdb reprocessed the RACE reads via MiXCR and lists one record per CDR3 protein. Counted here are roughly 86,000 distinct CDR3 sequences, roughly a tenth occurring once; the ten biggest clones make up 2.2%. Specimen: whole blood, collected in connection with sensitization to the hapten diphenylcyclopropenone (DPC). The receptors come from a man aged 35-49 years with alopecia areata. Some clones in this sample may be carry-over from other donors' samples.

J is TRBJ2-5 and V is TRBV12-3 or TRBV12-4, with 7 bases matching TRBD2. There are 16 residues in the CDR3. V shed 2 bases, J shed 3 bases, and the junction held 9 bases outside the gene matches. This CDR3 is CASSLSGLAVEETQYF. In nucleotides, the CDR3 is TGTGCCAGCAGTTTATCGGGTCTAGCGGTAGAAGAGACCCAGTACTTC.

The V and J genes are TRBV11-2 and TRBJ2-1, with D possibly TRBD1 on 5 matching bases. Germline CDR1 and CDR2: SGHAT and FQNNGV. Trimming left V 5 bases short and J 8 bases short, with 7 bases between. The CDR3 is 11 amino acids. CDR3 bases: TGTGCCAGCAGCGCAGGGCATGAGCAGTTCTTC. It specifies CASSAGHEQFF.

This clonotype showed up many times. The chain has TRBV11-2 and TRBJ1-3; D is undetermined. Germline V gives CDR1 SGHAT, CDR2 FQNNGV. The CDR3 has 16 amino acids. The germline V and J ends were trimmed by 2 bases and 5 bases, with 16 bases remaining between them. The CDR3 loop reads CASSLLLRGLRNTIYF. In DNA, the CDR3 is TGTGCCAGCAGCTTATTACTACGCGGTCTTCGAAACACCATATATTTT.

There are a few counts of this clonotype. Germline is not matched at one junction end, which may reflect a read error. V is TRBV20-1 and J is TRBJ2-7; D gene ambiguous. In germline, CDR1 is DFQATT, CDR2 SNEGSKA (reference sequence). The CDR3 has 14 residues. DNA for the CDR3: TGCAGTGTTAGACCGGGTGGGGTATCCTACGAGCAGTACTTC. It yields the protein CSVRPGGVSYEQYF.

This clonotype was counted many times. The chain employs TRBV29-1 and TRBJ1-2; weak D call: TRBD1 (5 bases). The CDR3 runs 13 residues. V was clipped by 0 bases and J by 4 bases, with 9 bases between them. Germline V lookup: CDR1 SQVTM, CDR2 ANQGSEA. This CDR3 is CSVEDGTVYGYTF. The CDR3 DNA reads TGCAGCGTTGAAGATGGGACGGTCTATGGCTACACCTTC.

This clonotype turned up a few times. The genes are TRBV2 and TRBJ2-6; D could derive from TRBD1 or TRBD2 (6 bases each). Germline CDR1 reads SNHLY; CDR2 reads FYNNEI. V dropped 8 bases and J dropped 2 bases, with 16 bases sitting between them. The CDR3 contains 16 residues. The CDR3 DNA is TGTGCCAGCGCTAGGGGGGATCTCCCTGGGGCCAACGTCCTGACTTTC. This sequence encodes CASARGDLPGANVLTF.

V and J are TRBV4-3 and TRBJ2-3; D remains unclear. This CDR3 has 15 residues. With 0 bases removed from V and 1 base from J, the gap between germline ends came to 8 bases. CDR1 and CDR2 from the germline V gene are LGHNA and YSLEER. The CDR3 sequence: CASSQDLPGTDTQYF. CDR3 bases: TGCGCCAGCAGCCAAGATCTCCCAGGCACAGATACGCAGTATTTT.

The chain joins TRBV6-5 to TRBJ2-1, with 9 bases aligning to TRBD2. CDR3 length: 15 residues. The germline CDR1 and CDR2 sequences are MNHEY and SVGAGI. V trimming: 6 bases; J trimming: 8 bases; junction bases outside the gene matches: 11. The CDR3 reads CASSPAIAGAYEQFF. The CDR3 DNA reads as TGTGCCAGCAGCCCGGCGATAGCGGGAGCATATGAGCAGTTCTTC.

This clonotype has just a few counts. The chain combines TRBV4-3 with TRBJ2-1; D is unresolved. Germline lookup yields CDR1 LGHNA and CDR2 YSLEER. Deletions cut 1 base from V and 8 bases from J, with 15 bases between. This CDR3 spans 15 amino acids. Written as DNA, the CDR3 is TGCGCCAGCAGCCAAGGGGCATCCCCAGCCCATGAGCAGTTCTTC. It translates to CASSQGASPAHEQFF.

This clonotype was detected a few times. J is TRBJ2-5 and V is TRBV20-1; the D gene is possibly TRBD1 (5 bases). Germline V gene data show CDR1 as DFQATT and CDR2 as SNEGSKA (reference sequence). This CDR3 has 15 amino acids. Trimming shortened V by 3 bases and J by 2 bases, and 16 bases separated the two germline ends. As DNA, the CDR3 is TGCAGTGCTAGGGTTCCAGATACAGGTCAAGAGACCCAGTACTTC. Translation: CSARVPDTGQETQYF.

This sequence joins TRBV30 and TRBJ1-4; 8 nucleotides agree with TRBD1. The V segment lost 0 bases and the J segment 6 bases; nucleotides outside the gene matches: 6. The CDR3 totals 15 residues. Germline CDR1 and CDR2: GTSNPN and SVGIG (reference sequence). The CDR3 loop reads CAWSVRTGRDEKLFF. The DNA for the CDR3 is TGTGCCTGGAGTGTGAGGACAGGGCGTGATGAAAAACTGTTTTTT.

The chain employs TRBV29-1 and TRBJ2-5; D ambiguous. The CDR3 spans 10 residues. Germline V gene lookup returns CDR1 SQVTM and CDR2 ANQGSEA. V was trimmed by 6 bases and J by 5 bases, leaving 7 bases between them. For the CDR3, the DNA is TGCAGCGTCGGCTACGAGACCCAGTACTTC. Protein product: CSVGYETQYF.

The CDR3 here is CASSLSGTGSTGELFF. The CDR3 DNA is TGTGCCAGCAGCTTAAGTGGGACGGGGAGCACCGGGGAGCTGTTTTTT. The chain has TRBV7-9 and TRBJ2-2; possibly TRBD1 or TRBD2 for D (5 bases each). V was pared by 2 bases and J by 4 bases, with 14 bases between. The CDR3 spans 16 residues. Germline V lookup: CDR1 SEHNR, CDR2 FQNEAQ (reference sequence).